What follows are 28 T cell receptor beta chains derived from one specimen sequenced in a study of monozygotic twins with inflammatory bowel disease. TCRdb re-called the 5' RACE reads; every CDR3 protein appears as one record, without DNA. The sample totals fewer than 450,000 distinct CDR3 sequences; its top ten clones hold roughly 2.6%. Sample: blood. These receptors came from a human donor with ulcerative colitis or Crohn's disease, or a healthy co-twin of an affected twin (not recorded which).

V gene TRBV20-1 combines with J gene TRBJ1-3; TCRdb selects TRBD1, and the lack of DNA leaves this call unchecked. Germline V gene lookup returns CDR1 DFQATT and CDR2 SNEGSKA (reference sequence). The CDR3 covers 16 residues. The CDR3 region is CSAPQVDSLSGNTIYF.

This rearrangement joins TRBV13 to TRBJ1-6; with no DNA, the TCRdb D assignment of TRBD1 cannot be verified. Germline lookup yields CDR1 PRHDT and CDR2 FYEKMQ (reference sequence). The CDR3 totals 16 residues. The CDR3 reads CASSRQLSSYNSPLHF.

The rearrangement joins TRBV12-3 or TRBV12-4 to TRBJ2-2; TCRdb selects TRBD1, and the lack of DNA leaves this call unchecked. CDR3 length equals 15 residues. The CDR3 loop is CASRKTGLGTGELFF.

The CDR3 sequence is CAWSRPEGQSLYEQYF. The chain employs TRBV30 and TRBJ2-7; TCRdb's assignment of TRBD1 cannot be checked, as there is no DNA. The length of the CDR3 is 16 residues. Germline V CDR1 and CDR2: GTSNPN, SVGIG (reference sequence).

V and J are TRBV28 and TRBJ1-1; the TCRdb call, TRBD1, lacks DNA for checking. The CDR3 loop spans 15 amino acids. In germline, CDR1 is MDHEN, CDR2 SYDVKM. The CDR3 spells CASSLGDRRITEAFF.

V and J are TRBV5-6 and TRBJ2-7. The CDR3 loop spans 13 amino acids. The germline V gene encodes CDR1 SGHDT and CDR2 YYEEEE. CDR3 sequence reads: CASSLTAGYEQYF.

V usage is TRBV7-3 and J usage is TRBJ2-3; absent DNA, TCRdb's TRBD1 call cannot be checked. This CDR3 region has 14 residues. Germline values: CDR1 SGHTA, CDR2 FQGTGA. The CDR3 is CASSLVGTTDTQYF.

The CDR3 here is CATSDPRGQGDTQYF. This chain uses TRBV24-1 with TRBJ2-3; TCRdb names TRBD1, which stays unverified in the absence of DNA. The germline CDR1 and CDR2 sequences are KGHDR and SFDVKD. This CDR3 has 15 residues.

The rearrangement uses TRBV6-1 and TRBJ2-2; TCRdb lists TRBD2, though no DNA is available to test this call. From germline, CDR1 is MNHNS and CDR2 SASEGT. The CDR3 loop spans 14 amino acids. CDR3 residues: CASSGTRLSGELFF.

The CDR3 spells CASSLGFGGQADTQYF. This sequence joins TRBV27 and TRBJ2-3; TCRdb lists TRBD1, though no DNA is available to test this call. Germline V gene sequence: CDR1 MNHEY, CDR2 SMNVEV (reference sequence). This CDR3 is 16 amino acids long.

The chain couples TRBV2 to TRBJ2-7. The CDR3 consists of 17 residues. Per the germline V gene, CDR1 is SNHLY and CDR2 is FYNNEI. The CDR3 is CASNYQGRTVFKDEQYF.

The J gene is TRBJ2-1, the V gene TRBV7-2. The CDR3 has 15 amino acids. CDR1 SGHTA and CDR2 FQGNSA come from the germline V gene. CDR3 loop: CASSPNVGSYNEQFF.

The CDR3 sequence is CASSLAQGVEETQYF. The chain uses TRBV5-1 and TRBJ2-5; checking the TCRdb D call of TRBD1 is not possible without DNA. This CDR3 has 15 residues. In germline, CDR1 is SGHRS, CDR2 YFSETQ.

The CDR3 sequence is CASSQDGTSGDLSDTQYF. V and J are TRBV4-2 and TRBJ2-3; checking the TCRdb D call of TRBD2 is not possible without DNA. The length of the CDR3 is 18 residues. Germline loops: CDR1 LGHNA, CDR2 YNFKEQ.

The chain uses TRBV7-6 and TRBJ1-2; the D call from TCRdb, TRBD1, cannot be confirmed without DNA. This CDR3 spans 15 amino acids. Germline CDR1 and CDR2: SGHVS and FNYEAQ. CDR3 amino acids: CASSLLPAGEYGYTF.

The chain uses TRBV5-6 and TRBJ2-2; TCRdb names TRBD1, which stays unverified in the absence of DNA. Looked up from germline, CDR1 is SGHDT and CDR2 is YYEEEE. The CDR3 totals 15 residues. Here the CDR3 reads CASGAGTTNTGELFF.

The rearrangement joins TRBV4-3 to TRBJ2-1; TCRdb returns TRBD2, unconfirmable since there is no DNA. This CDR3 has 16 residues. Germline V gene lookup returns CDR1 LGHNA and CDR2 YSLEER. This CDR3 reads CASSQEVGPGLHEQFF.

This chain joins TRBV6-2 or TRBV6-3 and TRBJ1-6; TCRdb's assignment of TRBD1 cannot be checked, as there is no DNA. CDR1 is MNHEY and CDR2 is SVGEGT in the germline V gene. CDR3 length: 15 amino acids. CDR3 sequence reads: CASSYGGQGGSPLHF.

The chain couples TRBV7-9 to TRBJ1-1; TCRdb proposes TRBD1, but this gene call is untestable without DNA. Germline V gives CDR1 SEHNR, CDR2 FQNEAQ (reference sequence). The CDR3 spans 16 residues. CDR3 sequence: CASSVGQGGQNTEAFF.

The V call is TRBV20-1, the J call TRBJ2-5; without DNA, the TCRdb call of TRBD1 cannot be checked. Per germline, CDR1 DFQATT and CDR2 SNEGSKA (reference sequence). The CDR3 extends over 14 amino acids. The CDR3 region is CSANPPDRAETQYF.

V gene TRBV2 combines with J gene TRBJ1-2; the D gene TCRdb calls, TRBD1, cannot be checked with no DNA. CDR3 length: 16 residues. In germline, CDR1 is SNHLY, CDR2 FYNNEI. CDR3 in amino acids: CASSESSRAGGNGYTF.

The genes are TRBV2 and TRBJ1-4; with no DNA, the TCRdb D assignment of TRBD1 cannot be verified. Germline CDR1 reads SNHLY; CDR2 reads FYNNEI. This CDR3 is built from 15 residues. The CDR3 sequence: CASGEQGTTNEKLFF.

This chain uses TRBV5-1 with TRBJ2-5; absent DNA, TCRdb's TRBD2 call cannot be checked. The germline CDR1 and CDR2 sequences are SGHRS and YFSETQ. CDR3 length: 15 amino acids. CDR3 sequence reads: CASSLAGVDSETQYF.

The V and J genes are TRBV28 and TRBJ1-4. The CDR3 is made up of 13 amino acids. The germline CDR1 and CDR2 sequences are MDHEN and SYDVKM. The chain's CDR3 is CASLEGTNEKLFF.

The chain combines TRBV3-1 with TRBJ2-3; the TRBD2 assignment by TCRdb is unverifiable without DNA. The germline CDR1 and CDR2 sequences are LGHDT and YNNKEL (reference sequence). This CDR3 has 19 amino acids. The CDR3 here is CASSHLEKQEPRDTDTQYF.

The chain has TRBV27 and TRBJ1-5. CDR1 MNHEY and CDR2 SMNVEV come from the germline V gene (reference sequence). The CDR3 has 12 residues. Here the CDR3 reads CASRDRNQPQHF.

The chain has TRBV7-8 and TRBJ2-7; TCRdb picks TRBD1, but there is no DNA to check that call. CDR3 length equals 13 residues. The germline V gene encodes CDR1 SGHVS and CDR2 FQNEAQ. CDR3 amino acids: CASSPFGGWEQYF.

The chain couples TRBV9 to TRBJ1-5; TCRdb's D call of TRBD1 is untestable without DNA. The CDR3 runs 15 residues. Germline-derived CDR1 and CDR2 are SGDLS and YYNGEE. CDR3 protein: CASSVSGTGDQPQHF.